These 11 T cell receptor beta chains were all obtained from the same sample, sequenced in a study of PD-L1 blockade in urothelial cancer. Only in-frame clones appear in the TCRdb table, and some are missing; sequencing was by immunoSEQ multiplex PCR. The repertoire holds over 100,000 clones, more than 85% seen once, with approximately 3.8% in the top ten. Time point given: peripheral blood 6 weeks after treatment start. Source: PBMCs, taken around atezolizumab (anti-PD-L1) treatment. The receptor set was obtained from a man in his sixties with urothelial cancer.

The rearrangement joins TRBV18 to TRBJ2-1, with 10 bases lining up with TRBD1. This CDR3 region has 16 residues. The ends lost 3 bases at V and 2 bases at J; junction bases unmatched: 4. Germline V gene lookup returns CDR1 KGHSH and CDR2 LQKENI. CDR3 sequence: CASSPQDRGAYNEQFF. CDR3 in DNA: TGTGCCAGCTCACCCCAGGACAGGGGGGCCTACAATGAGCAGTTCTTC.

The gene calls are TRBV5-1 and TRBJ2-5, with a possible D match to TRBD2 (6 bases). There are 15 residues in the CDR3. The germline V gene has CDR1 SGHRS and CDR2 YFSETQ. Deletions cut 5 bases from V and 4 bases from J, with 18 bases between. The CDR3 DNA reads TGCGCCAGCAGTAGCGGACGGGGTCGGGGAGAGACCCAGTACTTC. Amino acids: CASSSGRGRGETQYF.

The CDR3 coding sequence is TGTGCCAGCAGCAAGAGCGGGGGGGCCTATGGCGACGAGCAGTACTTC. It yields the protein CASSKSGGAYGDEQYF. The chain recombines TRBV7-2 with TRBJ2-7; 10 bases match TRBD2. The germline gives CDR1 SGHTA, CDR2 FQGNSA. J was trimmed by 5 bases and V by 5 bases; bases with no gene match: 12. The CDR3 covers 16 residues. Using reference TRBV7-2 and TRBJ2-7 for the parts outside the CDR3, the full variable domain is GAGVSQSPSNKVTEKGKDVELRCDPISGHTALYWYRQSLGQGLEFLIYFQGNSAPDKSGLPSDRFSAERTGGSVSTLTIQRTQQEDSAVYLCASSKSGGAYGDEQYFGPGTRLTVT.

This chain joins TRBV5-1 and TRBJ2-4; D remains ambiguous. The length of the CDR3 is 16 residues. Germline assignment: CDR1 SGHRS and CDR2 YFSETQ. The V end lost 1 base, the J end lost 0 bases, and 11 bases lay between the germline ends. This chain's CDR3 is CASSLTDGLAKNIQYF. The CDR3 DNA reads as TGCGCCAGCAGCTTGACCGATGGGCTAGCCAAAAACATTCAGTACTTC.

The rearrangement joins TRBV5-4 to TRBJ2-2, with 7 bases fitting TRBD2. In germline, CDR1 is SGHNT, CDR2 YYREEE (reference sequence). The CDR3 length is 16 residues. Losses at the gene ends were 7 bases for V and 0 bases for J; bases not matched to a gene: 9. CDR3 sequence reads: CASADGGSSNTGELFF. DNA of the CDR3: TGTGCCAGCGCCGACGGGGGGAGTTCGAACACCGGGGAGCTGTTTTTT.

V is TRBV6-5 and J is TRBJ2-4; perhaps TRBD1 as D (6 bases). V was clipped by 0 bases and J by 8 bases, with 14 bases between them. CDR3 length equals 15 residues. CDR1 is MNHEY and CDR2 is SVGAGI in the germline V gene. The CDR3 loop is CASSYSGQGTHIQYF. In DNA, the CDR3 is TGTGCCAGCAGTTACTCGGGGCAGGGGACACACATTCAGTACTTC.

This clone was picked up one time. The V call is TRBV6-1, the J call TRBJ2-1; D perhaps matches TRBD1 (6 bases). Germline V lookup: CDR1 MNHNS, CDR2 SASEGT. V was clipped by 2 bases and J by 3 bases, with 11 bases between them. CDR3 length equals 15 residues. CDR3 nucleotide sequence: TGTGCCAGCAGTGAATCACAGGGAAACTACAATGAGCAGTTCTTC. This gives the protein CASSESQGNYNEQFF.

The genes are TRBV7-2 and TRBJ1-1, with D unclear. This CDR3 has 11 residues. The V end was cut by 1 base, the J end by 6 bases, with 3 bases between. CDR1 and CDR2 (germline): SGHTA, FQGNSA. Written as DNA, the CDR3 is TGTGCCAGCAGCTTAGTAGCTGAAGCTTTCTTT. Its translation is CASSLVAEAFF.

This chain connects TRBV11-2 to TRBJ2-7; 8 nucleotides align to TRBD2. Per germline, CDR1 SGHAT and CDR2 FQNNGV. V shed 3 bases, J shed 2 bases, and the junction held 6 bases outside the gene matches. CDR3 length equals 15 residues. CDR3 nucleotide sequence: TGTGCCAGCAGCTTGGGTAGCGGGGCGACCTACGAGCAGTACTTC. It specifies CASSLGSGATYEQYF.

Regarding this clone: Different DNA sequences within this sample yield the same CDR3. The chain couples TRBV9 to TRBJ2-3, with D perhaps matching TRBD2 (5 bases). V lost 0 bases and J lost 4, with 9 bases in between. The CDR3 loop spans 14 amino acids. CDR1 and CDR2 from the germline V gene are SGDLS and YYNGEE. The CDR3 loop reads CASSVVAGADTQYF. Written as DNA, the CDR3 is TGTGCCAGCAGCGTAGTGGCGGGCGCAGATACGCAGTATTTT.

DNA for the CDR3: TGCGCCAGCAGCTTGGGTCCGGTTAGAGATTCACCCCTCCACTTT. Translation: CASSLGPVRDSPLHF. The chain joins TRBV5-1 to TRBJ1-6; D is undetermined. Per germline, CDR1 SGHRS and CDR2 YFSETQ. V dropped 0 bases and J dropped 8 bases, with 12 bases sitting between them. There are 15 residues in the CDR3.